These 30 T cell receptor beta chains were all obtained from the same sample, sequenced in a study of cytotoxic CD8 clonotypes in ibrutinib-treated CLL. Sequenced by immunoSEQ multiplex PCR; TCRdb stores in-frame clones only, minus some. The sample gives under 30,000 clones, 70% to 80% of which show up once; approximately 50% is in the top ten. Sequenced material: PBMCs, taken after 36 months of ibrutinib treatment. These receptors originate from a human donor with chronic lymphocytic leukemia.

The CDR3 loop reads CASSITSTGRNSPLHF. Written as DNA, the CDR3 is TGTGCCAGTAGTATTACTAGCACAGGGCGGAATTCACCCCTCCACTTT. This sequence joins TRBV19 and TRBJ1-6; D is perhaps TRBD1 (6 bases). Deletions cut 3 bases from V and 7 bases from J, with 16 bases between. Germline V lookup: CDR1 LNHDA, CDR2 SQIVND (reference sequence). The CDR3 loop spans 16 amino acids.

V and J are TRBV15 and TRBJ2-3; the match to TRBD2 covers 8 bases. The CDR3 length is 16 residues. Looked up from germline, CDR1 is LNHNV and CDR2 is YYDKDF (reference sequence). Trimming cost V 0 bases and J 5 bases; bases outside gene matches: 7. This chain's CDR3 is CATSREVAGYGDTQYF. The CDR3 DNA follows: TGTGCCACCAGCAGAGAGGTAGCGGGGTATGGAGATACGCAGTATTTT.

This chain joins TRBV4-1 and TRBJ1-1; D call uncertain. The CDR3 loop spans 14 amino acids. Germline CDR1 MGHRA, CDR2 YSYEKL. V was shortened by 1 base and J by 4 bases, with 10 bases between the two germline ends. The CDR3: CASSQAGDGTEAFF. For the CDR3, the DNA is TGCGCCAGCAGCCAAGCTGGGGATGGCACTGAAGCTTTCTTT.

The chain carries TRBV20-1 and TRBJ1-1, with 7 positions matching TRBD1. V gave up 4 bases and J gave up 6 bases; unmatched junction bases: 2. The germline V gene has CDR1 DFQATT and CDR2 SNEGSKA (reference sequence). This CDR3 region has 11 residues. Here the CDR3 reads CSATGGPEAFF. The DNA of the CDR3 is TGCAGTGCTACAGGGGGTCCTGAAGCTTTCTTT.

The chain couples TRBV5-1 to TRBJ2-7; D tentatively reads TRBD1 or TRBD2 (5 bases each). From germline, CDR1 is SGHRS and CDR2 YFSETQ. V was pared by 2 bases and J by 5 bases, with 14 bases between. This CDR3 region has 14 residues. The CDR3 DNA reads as TGCGCCAGCAGCTTTAGGGACCCTACGGACGAGCAGTACTTC. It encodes CASSFRDPTDEQYF.

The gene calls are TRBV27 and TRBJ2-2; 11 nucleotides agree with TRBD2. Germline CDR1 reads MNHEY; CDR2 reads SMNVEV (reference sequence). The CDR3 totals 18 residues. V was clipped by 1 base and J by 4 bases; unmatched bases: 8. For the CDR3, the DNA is TGTGCCAGCAGTTTATTGAAACCCGGGACTAGCGGCACCGGGGAGCTGTTTTTT. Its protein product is CASSLLKPGTSGTGELFF.

CDR3 bases: TGTGCCATCAGTTTCTCGAACACTGAAGCTTTCTTT. Translating it yields CAISFSNTEAFF. The chain employs TRBV10-3 and TRBJ1-1; D gene ambiguous. CDR1 and CDR2 from the germline V gene are ENHRY and SYGVKD. The CDR3 runs to 12 residues. V lost 5 bases and J lost 1, with 5 bases in between.

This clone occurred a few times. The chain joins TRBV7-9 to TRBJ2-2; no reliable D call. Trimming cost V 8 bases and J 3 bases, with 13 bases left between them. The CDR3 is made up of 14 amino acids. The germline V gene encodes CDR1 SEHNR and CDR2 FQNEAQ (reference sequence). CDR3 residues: CASLSGQYTGELFF. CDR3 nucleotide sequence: TGTGCCAGCCTCTCCGGGCAGTACACCGGGGAGCTGTTTTTT.

CDR3 in DNA: TGTGCCAGTAGTAACCCAGGACAGGGGGAAGCTTTCTTT. This translates into CASSNPGQGEAFF. This chain connects TRBV19 to TRBJ1-1, with TRBD1 matching over 9 bases. The CDR3 has 13 residues. V lost 4 bases and J lost 8; bases outside the gene matches: 5. Germline-derived CDR1 and CDR2 are LNHDA and SQIVND (reference sequence).

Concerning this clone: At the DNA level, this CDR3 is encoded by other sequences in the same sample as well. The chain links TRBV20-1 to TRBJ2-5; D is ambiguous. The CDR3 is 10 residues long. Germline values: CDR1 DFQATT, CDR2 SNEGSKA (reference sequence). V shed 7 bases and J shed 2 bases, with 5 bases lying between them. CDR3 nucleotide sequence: TGCAGTGGGCTTCAAGAGACCCAGTACTTC. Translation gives CSGLQETQYF.

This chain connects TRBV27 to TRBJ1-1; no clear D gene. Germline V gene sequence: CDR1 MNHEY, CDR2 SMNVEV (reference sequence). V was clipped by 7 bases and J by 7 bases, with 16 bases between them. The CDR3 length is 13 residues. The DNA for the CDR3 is TGTGCCAGCACCCCAAACGGGCAGCGTGAAGCTTTCTTT. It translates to CASTPNGQREAFF.

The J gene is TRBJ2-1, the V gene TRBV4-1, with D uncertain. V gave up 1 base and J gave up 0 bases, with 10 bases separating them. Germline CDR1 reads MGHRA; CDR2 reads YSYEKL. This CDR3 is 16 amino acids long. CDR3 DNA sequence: TGCGCCAGCAGCCAAGTCGATCTGATCTCCTACAATGAGCAGTTCTTC. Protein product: CASSQVDLISYNEQFF.

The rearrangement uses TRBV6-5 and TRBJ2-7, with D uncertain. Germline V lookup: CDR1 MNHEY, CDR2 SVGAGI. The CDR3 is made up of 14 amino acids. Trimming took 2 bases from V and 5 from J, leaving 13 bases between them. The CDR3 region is CASSYTTASHEQYF. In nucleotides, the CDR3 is TGTGCCAGCAGTTACACGACTGCAAGCCACGAGCAGTACTTC.

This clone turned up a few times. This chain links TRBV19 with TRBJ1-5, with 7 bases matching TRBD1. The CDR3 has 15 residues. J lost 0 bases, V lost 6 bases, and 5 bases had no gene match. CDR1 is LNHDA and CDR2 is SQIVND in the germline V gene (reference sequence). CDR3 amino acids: CASRDRSFSNQPQHF. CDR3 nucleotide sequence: TGTGCCAGTAGGGACAGGAGTTTTAGCAATCAGCCCCAGCATTTT.

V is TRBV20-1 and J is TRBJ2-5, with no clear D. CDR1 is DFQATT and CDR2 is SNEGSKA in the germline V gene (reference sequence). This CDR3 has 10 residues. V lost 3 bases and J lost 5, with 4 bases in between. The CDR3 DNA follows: TGCAGTGCTAGCCTTGAGACCCAGTACTTC. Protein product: CSASLETQYF.

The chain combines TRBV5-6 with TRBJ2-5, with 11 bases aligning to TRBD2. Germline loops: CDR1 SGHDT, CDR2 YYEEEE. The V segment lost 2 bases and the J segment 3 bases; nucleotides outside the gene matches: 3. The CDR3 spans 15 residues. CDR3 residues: CASSFILAGEETQYF. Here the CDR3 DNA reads TGTGCCAGCAGCTTTATACTAGCGGGGGAAGAGACCCAGTACTTC.

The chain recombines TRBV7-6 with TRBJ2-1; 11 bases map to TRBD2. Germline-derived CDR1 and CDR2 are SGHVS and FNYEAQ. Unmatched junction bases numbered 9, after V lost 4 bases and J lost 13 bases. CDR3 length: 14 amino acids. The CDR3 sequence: CASSSPGLAALQFF. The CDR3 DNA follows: TGTGCCAGCAGCTCCCCGGGACTAGCGGCCCTTCAGTTCTTC.

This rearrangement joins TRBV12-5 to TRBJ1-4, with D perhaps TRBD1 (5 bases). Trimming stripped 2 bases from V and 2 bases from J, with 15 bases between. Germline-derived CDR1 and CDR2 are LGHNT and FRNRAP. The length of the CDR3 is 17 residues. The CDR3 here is CASGLPPWGGTNEKLFF. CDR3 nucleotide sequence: TGTGCTAGTGGTTTGCCACCTTGGGGGGGTACTAATGAAAAACTGTTTTTT.

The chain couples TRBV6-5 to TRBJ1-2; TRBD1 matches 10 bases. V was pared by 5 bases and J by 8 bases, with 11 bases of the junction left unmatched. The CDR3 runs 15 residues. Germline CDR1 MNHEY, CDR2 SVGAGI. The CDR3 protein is CASSRPGQGTIGYTF. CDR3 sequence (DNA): TGTGCCAGCAGTCGACCGGGACAGGGGACTATCGGCTACACCTTC.

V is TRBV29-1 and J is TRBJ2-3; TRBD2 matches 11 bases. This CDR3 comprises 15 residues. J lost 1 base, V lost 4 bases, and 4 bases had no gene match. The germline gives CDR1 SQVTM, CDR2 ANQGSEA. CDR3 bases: TGCAGCGTTGGTAGCGGGGGGGCCGGCACAGATACGCAGTATTTT. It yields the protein CSVGSGGAGTDTQYF.

This chain's CDR3 is CASSAPHQSTDTQYF. The CDR3 DNA sequence: TGTGCCAGCAGTGCCCCTCACCAGAGCACAGATACGCAGTATTTT. The V and J genes are TRBV27 and TRBJ2-3; D is undetermined. V shed 5 bases and J shed 0 bases, with 12 bases lying between them. The CDR3 totals 15 residues. CDR1 is MNHEY and CDR2 is SMNVEV in the germline V gene (reference sequence).

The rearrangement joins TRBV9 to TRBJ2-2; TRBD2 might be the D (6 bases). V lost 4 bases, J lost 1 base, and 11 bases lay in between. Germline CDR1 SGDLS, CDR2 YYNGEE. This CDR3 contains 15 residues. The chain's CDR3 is CASSPQGGNTGELFF. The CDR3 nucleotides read TGTGCCAGCAGCCCCCAGGGAGGGAACACCGGGGAGCTGTTTTTT. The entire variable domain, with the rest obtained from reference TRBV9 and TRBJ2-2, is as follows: DSGVTQTPKHLITATGQRVTLRCSPRSGDLSVYWYQQSLDQGLQFLIQYYNGEERAKGNILERFSAQQFPDLHSELNLSSLELGDSALYFCASSPQGGNTGELFFGEGSRLTVL.

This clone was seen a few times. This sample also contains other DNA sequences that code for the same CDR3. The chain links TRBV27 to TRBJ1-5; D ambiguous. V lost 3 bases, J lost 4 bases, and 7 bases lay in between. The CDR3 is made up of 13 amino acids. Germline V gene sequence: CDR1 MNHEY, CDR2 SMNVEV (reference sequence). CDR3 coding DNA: TGTGCCAGCAGTTTTGGAGGGAATCAGCCCCAGCATTTT. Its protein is CASSFGGNQPQHF.

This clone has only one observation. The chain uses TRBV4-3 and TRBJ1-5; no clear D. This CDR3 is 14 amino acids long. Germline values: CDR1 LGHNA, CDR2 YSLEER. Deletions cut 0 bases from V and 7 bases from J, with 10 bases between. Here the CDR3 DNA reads TGCGCCAGCAGCCAAGAGATTGTTGGGCAGCCCCAGCATTTT. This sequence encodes CASSQEIVGQPQHF.

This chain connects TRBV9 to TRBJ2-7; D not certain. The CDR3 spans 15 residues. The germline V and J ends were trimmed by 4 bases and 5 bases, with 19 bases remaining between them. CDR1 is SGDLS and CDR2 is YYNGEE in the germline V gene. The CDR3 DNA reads TGTGCCAGCAGCAACCGGGCAAATTTTGGGAACGAGCAGTACTTC. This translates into CASSNRANFGNEQYF.

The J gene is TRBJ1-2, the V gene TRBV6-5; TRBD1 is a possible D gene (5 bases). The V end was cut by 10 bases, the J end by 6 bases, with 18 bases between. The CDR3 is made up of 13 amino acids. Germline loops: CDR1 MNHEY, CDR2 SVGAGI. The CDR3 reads CATNRGGMDGYTF. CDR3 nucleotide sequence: TGTGCCACCAATAGGGGAGGGATGGATGGCTACACCTTC.

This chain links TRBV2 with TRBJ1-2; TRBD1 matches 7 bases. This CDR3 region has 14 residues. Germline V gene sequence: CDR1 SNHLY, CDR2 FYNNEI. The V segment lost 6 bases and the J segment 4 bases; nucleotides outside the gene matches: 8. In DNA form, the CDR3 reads TGTGCCAGCAGGGAACAGGGGATCCGCTATGGCTACACCTTC. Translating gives CASREQGIRYGYTF.

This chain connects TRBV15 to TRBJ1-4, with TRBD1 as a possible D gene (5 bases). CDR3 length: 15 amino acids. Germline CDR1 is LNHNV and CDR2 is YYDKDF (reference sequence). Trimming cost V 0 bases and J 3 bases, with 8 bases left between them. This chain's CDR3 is CATSRDPGSNEKLFF. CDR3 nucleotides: TGTGCCACCAGCAGAGATCCAGGGTCTAATGAAAAACTGTTTTTT.

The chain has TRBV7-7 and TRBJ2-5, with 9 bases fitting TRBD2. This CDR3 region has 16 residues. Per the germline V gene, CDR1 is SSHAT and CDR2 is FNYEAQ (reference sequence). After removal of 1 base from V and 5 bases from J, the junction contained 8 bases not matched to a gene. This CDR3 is CASSLVRTSVPETQYF. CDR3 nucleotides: TGTGCCAGCAGCTTAGTTCGGACTAGCGTTCCGGAGACCCAGTACTTC.

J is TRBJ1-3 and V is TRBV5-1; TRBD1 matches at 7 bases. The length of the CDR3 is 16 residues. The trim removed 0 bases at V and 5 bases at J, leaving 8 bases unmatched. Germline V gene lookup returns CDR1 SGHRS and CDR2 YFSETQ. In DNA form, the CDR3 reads TGCGCCAGCAGCTTGGCCCAGGGGGGTTCAAGAAACACCATATATTTT. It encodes CASSLAQGGSRNTIYF.